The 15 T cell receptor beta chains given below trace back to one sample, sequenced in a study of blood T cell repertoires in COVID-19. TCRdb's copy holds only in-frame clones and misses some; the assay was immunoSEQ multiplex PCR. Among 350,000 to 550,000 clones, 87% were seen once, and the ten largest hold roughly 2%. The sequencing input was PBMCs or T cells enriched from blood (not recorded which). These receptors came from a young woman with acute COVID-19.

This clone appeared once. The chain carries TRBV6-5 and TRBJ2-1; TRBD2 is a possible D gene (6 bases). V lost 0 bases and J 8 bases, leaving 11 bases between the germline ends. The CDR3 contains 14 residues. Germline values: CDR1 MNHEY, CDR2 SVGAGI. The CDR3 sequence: CASSYSEGEDEQFF. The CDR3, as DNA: TGTGCCAGCAGTTACTCGGAAGGGGAGGATGAGCAGTTCTTC.

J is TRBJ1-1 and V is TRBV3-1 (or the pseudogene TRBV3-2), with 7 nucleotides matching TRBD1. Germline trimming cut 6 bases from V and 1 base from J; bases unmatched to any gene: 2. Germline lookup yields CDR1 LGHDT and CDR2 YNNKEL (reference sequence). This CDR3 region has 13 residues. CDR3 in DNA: TGTGCCAGCAGGACAGGGTCGAACACTGAAGCTTTCTTT. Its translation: CASRTGSNTEAFF.

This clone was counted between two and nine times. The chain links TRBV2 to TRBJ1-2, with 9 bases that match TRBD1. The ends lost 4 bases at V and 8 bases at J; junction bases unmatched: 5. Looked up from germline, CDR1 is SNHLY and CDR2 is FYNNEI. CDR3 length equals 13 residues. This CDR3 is CASSAQGAIGYTF. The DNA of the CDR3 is TGTGCCAGCAGTGCACAGGGGGCGATAGGCTACACCTTC. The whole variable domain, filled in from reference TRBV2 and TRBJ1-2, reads EPEVTQTPSHQVTQMGQEVILRCVPISNHLYFYWYRQILGQKVEFLVSFYNNEISEKSEIFDDQFSVERPDGSNFTLKIRSTKLEDSAMYFCASSAQGAIGYTFGSGTRLTVV.

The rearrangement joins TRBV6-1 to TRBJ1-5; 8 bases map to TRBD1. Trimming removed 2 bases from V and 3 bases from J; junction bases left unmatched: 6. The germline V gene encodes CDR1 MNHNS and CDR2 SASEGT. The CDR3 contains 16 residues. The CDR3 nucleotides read TGTGCCAGCAGTGAATGGGGACAGGCCAACAATCAGCCCCAGCATTTT. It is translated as CASSEWGQANNQPQHF.

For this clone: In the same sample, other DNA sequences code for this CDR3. The CDR3 loop reads CASSPRTGADSPLHF. CDR3 nucleotides: TGTGCCAGCAGCCCGAGGACAGGGGCTGATTCACCCCTCCACTTT. V gene TRBV11-2 combines with J gene TRBJ1-6; 9 bases line up with TRBD1. The length of the CDR3 is 15 residues. Germline CDR1 and CDR2: SGHAT and FQNNGV. Losses at the gene ends were 5 bases for V and 8 bases for J; bases not matched to a gene: 7.

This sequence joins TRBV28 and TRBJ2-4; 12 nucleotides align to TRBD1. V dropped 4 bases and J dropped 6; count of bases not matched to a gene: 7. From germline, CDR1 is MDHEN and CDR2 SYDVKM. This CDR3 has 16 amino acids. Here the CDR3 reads CASSSTGTGGLNIQYF. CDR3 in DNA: TGTGCCAGCAGTTCCACTGGGACAGGGGGCTTAAACATTCAGTACTTC.

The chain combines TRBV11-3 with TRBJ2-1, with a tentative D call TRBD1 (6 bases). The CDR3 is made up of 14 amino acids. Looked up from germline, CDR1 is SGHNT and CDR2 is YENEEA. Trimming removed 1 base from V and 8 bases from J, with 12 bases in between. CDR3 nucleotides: TGTGCCAGCAGCTTAGGAGGACAGTGGGATGAGCAGTTCTTC. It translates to CASSLGGQWDEQFF.

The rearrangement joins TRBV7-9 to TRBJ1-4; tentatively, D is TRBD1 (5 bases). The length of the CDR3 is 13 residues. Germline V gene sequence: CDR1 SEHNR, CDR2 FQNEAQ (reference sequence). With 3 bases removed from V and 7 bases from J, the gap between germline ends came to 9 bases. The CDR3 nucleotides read TGTGCCAGCAGCTTGGGGGGTGCTGAAAAACTGTTTTTT. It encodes CASSLGGAEKLFF.

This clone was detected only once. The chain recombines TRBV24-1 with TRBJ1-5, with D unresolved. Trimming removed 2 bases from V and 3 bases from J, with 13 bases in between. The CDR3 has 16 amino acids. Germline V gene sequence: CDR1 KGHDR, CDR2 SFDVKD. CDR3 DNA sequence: TGTGCCACCAGTGATTCTTCGGGCGGGTTCAATCAGCCCCAGCATTTT. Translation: CATSDSSGGFNQPQHF.

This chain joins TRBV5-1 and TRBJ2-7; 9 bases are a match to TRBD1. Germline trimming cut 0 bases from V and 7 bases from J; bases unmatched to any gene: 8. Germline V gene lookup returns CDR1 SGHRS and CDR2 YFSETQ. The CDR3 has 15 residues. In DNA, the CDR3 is TGCGCCAGCAGCTTGGCCGGGTCGACAGGGGGAGAGCAGTACTTC. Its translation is CASSLAGSTGGEQYF.

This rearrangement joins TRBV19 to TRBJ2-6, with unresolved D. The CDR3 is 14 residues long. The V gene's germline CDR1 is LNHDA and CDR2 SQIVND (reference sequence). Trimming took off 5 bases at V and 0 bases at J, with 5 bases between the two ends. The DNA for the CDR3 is TGTGCCAGTAGTCCCTACTCTGGGGCCAACGTCCTGACTTTC. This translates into CASSPYSGANVLTF.

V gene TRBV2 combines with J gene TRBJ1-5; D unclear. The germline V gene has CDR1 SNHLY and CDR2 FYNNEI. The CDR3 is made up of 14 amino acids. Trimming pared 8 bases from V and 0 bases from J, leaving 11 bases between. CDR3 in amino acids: CASRVWLSNQPQHF. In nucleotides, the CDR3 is TGTGCCAGCCGTGTCTGGCTTAGCAATCAGCCCCAGCATTTT.

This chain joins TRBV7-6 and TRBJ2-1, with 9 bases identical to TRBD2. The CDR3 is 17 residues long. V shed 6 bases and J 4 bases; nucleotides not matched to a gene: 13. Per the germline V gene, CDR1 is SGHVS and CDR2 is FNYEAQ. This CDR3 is CASRDGLAKRRYNEQFF. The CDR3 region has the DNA TGTGCCAGCAGGGATGGACTAGCGAAAAGGAGGTACAATGAGCAGTTCTTC.

The CDR3 region has the DNA TGTGCCAGCAGCCCGATGCAGACAGTTTGGGCTGAAGCTTTCTTT. Protein sequence: CASSPMQTVWAEAFF. The chain carries TRBV3-1 (or the pseudogene TRBV3-2) and TRBJ1-1; maybe TRBD1 (5 bases). Germline V gives CDR1 LGHDT, CDR2 YNNKEL (reference sequence). CDR3 length equals 15 residues. V was shortened by 4 bases and J by 6 bases, with 18 bases between the two germline ends.

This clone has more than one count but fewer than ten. CDR3 DNA sequence: TGTGCCTGGACCAGGCAGAACACTGAAGCTTTCTTT. Translation gives CAWTRQNTEAFF. The chain carries TRBV30 and TRBJ1-1; D remains ambiguous. Trimming stripped 4 bases from V and 1 base from J, with 7 bases between. The CDR3 sequence is 12 residues long. Germline V lookup: CDR1 GTSNPN, CDR2 SVGIG (reference sequence).